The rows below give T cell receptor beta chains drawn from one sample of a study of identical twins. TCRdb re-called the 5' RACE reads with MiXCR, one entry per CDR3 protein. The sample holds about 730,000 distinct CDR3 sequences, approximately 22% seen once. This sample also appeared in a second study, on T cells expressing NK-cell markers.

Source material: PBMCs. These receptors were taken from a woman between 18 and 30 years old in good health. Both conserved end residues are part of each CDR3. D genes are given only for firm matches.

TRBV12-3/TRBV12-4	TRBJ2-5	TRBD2	CASRPNGLAGAETQYF
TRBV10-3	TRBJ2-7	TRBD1	CAIRDSLRTGASYEQYF
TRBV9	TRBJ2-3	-	CASSVRQTSTDTQYF
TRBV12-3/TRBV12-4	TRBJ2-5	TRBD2	CASSLVPGGGETQYF
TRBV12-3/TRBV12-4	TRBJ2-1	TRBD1	CASSSRTGTQFF
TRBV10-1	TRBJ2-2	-	CASSRRGIGELFF
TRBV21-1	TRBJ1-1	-	CASTPQGMAEAFF
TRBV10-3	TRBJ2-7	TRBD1	CAISDIGQGGYEQYF
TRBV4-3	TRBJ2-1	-	CASSQVVSRNEQFF
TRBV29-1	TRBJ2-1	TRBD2	CSVEDLGLAGGAGNEQFF
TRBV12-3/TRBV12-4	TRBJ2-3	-	CASSLSVDTQYF
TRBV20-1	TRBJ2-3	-	CSARDPASASTDTQYF
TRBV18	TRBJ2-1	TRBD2	CASSLTSGSGHEQFF
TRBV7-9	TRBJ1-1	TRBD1	CASSLRGGQGTRTEAFF
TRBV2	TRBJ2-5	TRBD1	CASSVGQGGQETQYF
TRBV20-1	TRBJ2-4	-	CSARDGSGNIQYF